This T cell receptor beta chain emerged from a study of persistence of HIV-infected CD4 T cells. Study details: Suppressive ART had lasted a median of around 8 years.

Nonspecific anti-CD3/anti-CD28 bead stimulation represents the broad CD4+ T cell repertoire. Sorting of responding CD4+ T cells relied on upregulated CD40 ligand together with CD69. Donors had undetectable plasma HIV-1 RNA, under 50 copies/mL, for 4+ years. Sequencing used immunoSEQ version 4 in survey mode. Genomic DNA was diluted to 10 ng/uL, up to 1 ug per sample. Using immunoSEQ multiplex PCR, the repertoire was profiled, and TCRdb retains in-frame clones only, with some absent. Of under 45,000 clones in the sample, around 90% were seen once. This clone has a handful of counts. Its antigen is currently unknown. The same CDR3 arises from other DNA sequences in this sample as well. The CDR3 is made up of 13 amino acids. Between the trimmed V and J ends, which lost 3 bases and 4 bases, there was a span of 7 bases. Looked up from germline, CDR1 is MDHEN and CDR2 is SYDVKM.

The sequence was obtained from an adult man with HIV who was CMV-seropositive. This material consisted of CD4+ T cells sorted from PBMCs after approximately 19-hour stimulation, taken from a patient who received antiretroviral therapy. V and J are TRBV28 and TRBJ1-5; D is undetermined. The CDR3 sequence: CASSLRDNQPQHF. CDR3 in DNA: TGTGCCAGCAGTTTGAGGGATAATCAGCCCCAGCATTTT.